The 24 T cell receptor beta chains below were found in one sample sequenced in a study of neoadjuvant nivolumab and ipilimumab in lung cancer. Using immunoSEQ multiplex PCR, the repertoire was profiled, and TCRdb retains in-frame clones only, with some absent. Among more than 25,000 clones listed, around 86% were seen once. Material: tumor tissue, obtained after neoadjuvant nivolumab, alone or with ipilimumab, at or shortly before surgery. These receptor sequences come from an adult with non-small cell lung cancer.

The rearrangement uses TRBV5-5 and TRBJ2-7; unclear D gene. This CDR3 comprises 12 residues. Trimming pared 5 bases from V and 1 base from J, leaving 7 bases between. Germline CDR1 SGHKS, CDR2 YYEKEE (reference sequence). The CDR3 here is CASSSGSYEQYF. The CDR3 DNA sequence: TGTGCCAGCAGTTCCGGGTCCTACGAGCAGTACTTC.

This clone has only a few counts. J is TRBJ1-2 and V is TRBV5-4; D possibly corresponds to TRBD1 (5 bases). The V gene's germline CDR1 is SGHNT and CDR2 YYREEE (reference sequence). The germline V and J ends were trimmed by 0 bases and 1 base, with 13 bases remaining between them. The CDR3 length is 16 residues. CDR3 sequence (DNA): TGTGCCAGCAGCTTGGGCGGGGGAGGAGGTAACTATGGCTACACCTTC. Translation gives CASSLGGGGGNYGYTF. Combining the CDR3 with reference TRBV5-4 and TRBJ1-2 gives the whole variable domain ETGVTQSPTHLIKTRGQQVTLRCSSQSGHNTVSWYQQALGQGPQFIFQYYREEENGRGNFPPRFSGLQFPNYSSELNVNALELDDSALYLCASSLGGGGGNYGYTFGSGTRLTVV.

The chain employs TRBV5-1 and TRBJ2-7; possible D gene TRBD1, 7 bases. The CDR3 runs to 17 residues. The V end lost 1 base, the J end lost 3 bases, and 20 bases lay between the germline ends. The germline V gene encodes CDR1 SGHRS and CDR2 YFSETQ. The CDR3 bases are TGCGCCAGCAGCTTGTATGAGTCGAGACAGGGAGGCTACGAGCAGTACTTC. Translating it yields CASSLYESRQGGYEQYF.

This sequence joins TRBV2 and TRBJ1-5, with a weak D call TRBD1 (6 bases). The CDR3 length is 13 residues. Trimming removed 8 bases from V and 6 bases from J, with 14 bases in between. CDR1 and CDR2 (germline): SNHLY, FYNNEI. Here the CDR3 reads CASYRDTGQPQHF. As DNA, the CDR3 is TGTGCCAGCTACAGGGATACCGGTCAGCCCCAGCATTTT.

The J gene is TRBJ2-7, the V gene TRBV11-2; a weak D match, TRBD1 (5 bases). This CDR3 is built from 14 residues. V dropped 3 bases and J dropped 7 bases, with 16 bases sitting between them. The germline gives CDR1 SGHAT, CDR2 FQNNGV. CDR3 bases: TGTGCCAGCAGCTTCTATCAGGGTAAAGATGAGCAGTACTTC. Translating gives CASSFYQGKDEQYF.

V usage is TRBV9 and J usage is TRBJ2-5; D not resolved. The germline gives CDR1 SGDLS, CDR2 YYNGEE. The CDR3 length is 13 residues. Trimming left V 0 bases short and J 4 bases short, with 7 bases between. CDR3 loop: CASSVARSETQYF. DNA of the CDR3: TGTGCCAGCAGCGTAGCTAGGTCAGAGACCCAGTACTTC.

This chain links TRBV11-2 with TRBJ1-1; D remains unclear. V gave up 1 base and J gave up 2 bases, with 8 bases separating them. This CDR3 has 14 residues. Germline loops: CDR1 SGHAT, CDR2 FQNNGV. The chain's CDR3 is CASSLVGGNTEAFF. The CDR3, as DNA: TGTGCCAGCAGCTTAGTGGGCGGTAACACTGAAGCTTTCTTT.

The rearrangement links TRBV5-1 to TRBJ1-5; TRBD1 agrees at 8 bases. V was clipped by 4 bases and J by 6 bases; unmatched bases: 6. The CDR3 is made up of 14 amino acids. The germline CDR1 and CDR2 sequences are SGHRS and YFSETQ. CDR3: CASSIGQGSQPQHF. The CDR3 DNA sequence: TGCGCCAGCAGCATCGGACAGGGTAGTCAGCCCCAGCATTTT.

DNA for the CDR3: TGTGCCTTCGAGGAACCGGGGACGAACACTGAAGCTTTCTTT. It codes for CAFEEPGTNTEAFF. The J gene is TRBJ1-1, the V gene TRBV30; D is possibly TRBD1 (5 bases). The V end lost 7 bases, the J end lost 1 base, and 16 bases lay between the germline ends. This CDR3 spans 14 amino acids. Germline CDR1 and CDR2: GTSNPN and SVGIG (reference sequence). Supplemented by reference TRBV30 and TRBJ1-1, the full variable domain reads SQTIHQWPATLVQPVGSPLSLECTVEGTSNPNLYWYRQAAGRGLQLLFYSVGIGQISSEVPQNLSASRPQDRQFILSSKKLLLSDSGFYLCAFEEPGTNTEAFFGQGTRLTVV.

The J gene is TRBJ1-1, the V gene TRBV18; D uncertain. There are 14 residues in the CDR3. Trimming shortened V by 3 bases and J by 4 bases, and 12 bases separated the two germline ends. Germline assignment: CDR1 KGHSH and CDR2 LQKENI. The CDR3 bases are TGTGCCAGCTCACCTACACCGGGGTTCACTGAAGCTTTCTTT. Translated, it gives CASSPTPGFTEAFF.

The chain employs TRBV5-6 and TRBJ1-2; D might be TRBD1 (6 bases). Trimming cost V 3 bases and J 7 bases, with 13 bases left between them. In germline, CDR1 is SGHDT, CDR2 YYEEEE. The CDR3 length is 13 residues. The CDR3 sequence: CASSSQGRGGYTF. DNA of the CDR3: TGTGCCAGCAGCTCGCAGGGGAGAGGTGGCTACACCTTC.

The chain has TRBV6-5 and TRBJ2-1; 12 nucleotides line up with TRBD2. Germline assignment: CDR1 MNHEY and CDR2 SVGAGI. The CDR3 contains 15 residues. After removal of 5 bases from V and 8 bases from J, the junction contained 7 bases not matched to a gene. The CDR3 here is CASSLAGGPEDEQFF. CDR3 nucleotides: TGTGCCAGCAGTCTAGCGGGAGGGCCTGAGGATGAGCAGTTCTTC.

The J gene is TRBJ2-7, the V gene TRBV11-3; D gene ambiguous. The CDR3 is 10 residues long. The germline V gene has CDR1 SGHNT and CDR2 YENEEA. The V end lost 5 bases, the J end lost 4 bases, and 3 bases lay between the germline ends. The CDR3 reads CASSGYEQYF. The DNA of the CDR3 is TGTGCCAGCAGCGGGTACGAGCAGTACTTC.

The chain joins TRBV2 to TRBJ2-5; 9 bases align to TRBD1. The CDR3 length is 15 residues. The ends lost 8 bases at V and 5 bases at J; junction bases unmatched: 12. Germline CDR1 SNHLY, CDR2 FYNNEI. CDR3 nucleotide sequence: TGTGCCAGCCGAACGTGGACAGGGGAAGGGGAGACCCAGTACTTC. Protein: CASRTWTGEGETQYF.

This chain links TRBV6-5 with TRBJ2-1; TRBD2 might be the D (7 bases). The ends were cut back, 1 base at V and 3 bases at J, with 13 bases in the middle. CDR3 length equals 16 residues. Looked up from germline, CDR1 is MNHEY and CDR2 is SVGAGI. The CDR3: CASSYLTGGGYNEQFF. CDR3 nucleotides: TGTGCCAGCAGTTACTTAACGGGGGGCGGCTACAATGAGCAGTTCTTC.

This clone was picked up a small number of times. The rearrangement links TRBV18 to TRBJ2-1; 8 nucleotides align to TRBD2. This CDR3 comprises 22 residues. Germline loops: CDR1 KGHSH, CDR2 LQKENI. The V and J ends lost 3 bases and 4 bases, in that order; junction bases with no gene match: 26. The CDR3 loop reads CASSPILIGQGVVSGIYNEQFF. The CDR3 DNA is TGTGCCAGCTCACCGATTCTAATCGGGCAGGGCGTTGTTAGCGGGATTTACAATGAGCAGTTCTTC.

J is TRBJ2-5 and V is TRBV5-1; 14 nucleotides agree with TRBD2. From germline, CDR1 is SGHRS and CDR2 YFSETQ. The CDR3 runs to 18 residues. J lost 7 bases, V lost 3 bases, and 14 bases had no gene match. CDR3 residues: CASSWDRTSGRLVGTQYF. For the CDR3, the DNA is TGCGCCAGCAGCTGGGATCGGACTAGCGGGAGGCTGGTCGGGACCCAGTACTTC.

CDR3 bases: TGTGCCAGCTCACCGACCACAGGGGACACTGAAGCTTTCTTT. Amino acids: CASSPTTGDTEAFF. The chain uses TRBV18 and TRBJ1-1; 7 bases are shared with TRBD1. J gave up 3 bases and V 3 bases, and 4 bases lay outside the gene matches. From germline, CDR1 is KGHSH and CDR2 LQKENI. The CDR3 is 14 residues long. Combining the CDR3 with reference TRBV18 and TRBJ1-1 gives the whole variable domain NAGVMQNPRHLVRRRGQEARLRCSPMKGHSHVYWYRQLPEEGLKFMVYLQKENIIDESGMPKERFSAEFPKEGPSILRIQQVVRGDSAAYFCASSPTTGDTEAFFGQGTRLTVV.

The CDR3 region is CASSLVGTGYTDTQYF. CDR3 DNA sequence: TGTGCCAGCAGCTTAGTGGGAACAGGGTACACAGATACGCAGTATTTT. The chain joins TRBV11-2 to TRBJ2-3, with D perhaps matching TRBD1 (6 bases). Trimming left V 1 base short and J 2 bases short, with 13 bases between. The germline V gene has CDR1 SGHAT and CDR2 FQNNGV. The CDR3 runs 16 residues.

The chain joins TRBV5-1 to TRBJ2-7, with 9 bases aligning to TRBD1. Germline V gives CDR1 SGHRS, CDR2 YFSETQ. This CDR3 is 15 amino acids long. The junction had 7 bases not matched to a gene; V was cut back by 4 bases and J by 2 bases. CDR3 DNA sequence: TGCGCCAGCAGCCGACAGGGGGGGAGTACCTACGAGCAGTACTTC. Its translation is CASSRQGGSTYEQYF.

The rearrangement joins TRBV7-9 to TRBJ1-1, with D tentatively TRBD1 (5 bases). Germline CDR1 reads SEHNR; CDR2 reads FQNEAQ (reference sequence). CDR3 size: 13 residues. The ends were cut back, 6 bases at V and 1 base at J, with 9 bases in the middle. This CDR3 reads CASSWGPNTEAFF. CDR3 in DNA: TGTGCCAGCAGTTGGGGACCGAACACTGAAGCTTTCTTT.

The chain recombines TRBV10-3 with TRBJ2-5; weak D call: TRBD2 (5 bases). The germline V and J ends were trimmed by 6 bases and 9 bases, with 23 bases remaining between them. Germline CDR1 reads ENHRY; CDR2 reads SYGVKD. This CDR3 region has 15 residues. The CDR3 region is CAISPRGEGVRSQYF. The CDR3 DNA reads TGTGCCATCAGCCCGCGCGGTGAGGGAGTTCGGTCCCAGTACTTC.

This CDR3 reads CASLKGTGNTEAFF. The CDR3 DNA sequence: TGTGCCAGCTTGAAGGGGACAGGGAACACTGAAGCTTTCTTT. The V gene is TRBV11-3, the J gene TRBJ1-1; 8 positions agree with TRBD1. Germline V CDR1 and CDR2: SGHNT, YENEEA. The CDR3 loop spans 14 amino acids. J lost 1 base, V lost 8 bases, and 6 bases had no gene match.

The chain employs TRBV6-1 and TRBJ2-5; 11 bases are shared with TRBD2. The CDR3 contains 15 residues. After removal of 5 bases from V and 2 bases from J, the junction contained 4 bases not matched to a gene. Looked up from germline, CDR1 is MNHNS and CDR2 is SASEGT. The CDR3 region has the DNA TGTGCCAGCAGTCCGGGACTAGCGGTACAAGAGACCCAGTACTTC. It specifies CASSPGLAVQETQYF.